This T cell receptor (beta chain) is from a study of blood T cell repertoires in COVID-19. Looking at the study overall: Spain, Italy and the United States supplied samples that represented acute and convalescent COVID-19. PBMCs, B-cell-depleted T cells, or T cells provided the cDNA or gDNA that made up the material.

Original data processing: Using reference gene primer amplification, nucleated cell counts were estimated. Repertoires were generated with immunoSEQ multiplex PCR, while TCRdb's copy carries only in-frame clones and drops some. The DNA was the basis for D and trimming; V, J and clone size are from that table. This table holds 51,000 or so clones, roughly 89% found once. Sequencing was done on a sample of peripheral blood. The sequence was obtained from a man older than 75 with acute or convalescent COVID-19.

CDR3 in DNA: TGTGCCAGCAGTGAATTAATGGCAGGTCAAGAGACCCAGTACTTC. Translated: CASSELMAGQETQYF. The chain employs TRBV2 and TRBJ2-5; D is ambiguous. The CDR3 runs 15 residues. V gave up 2 bases and J gave up 2 bases, with 12 bases separating them. CDR1 SNHLY and CDR2 FYNNEI come from the germline V gene.